The rows below give T cell receptor beta chains drawn from one sample of a study of T cell repertoires in cytomegalovirus infection. The antigens these receptors bind are not known. TCRdb used MiXCR to reprocess the reads, holding one entry per CDR3 protein. The table has about 130,000 distinct CDR3 sequences, approximately 30% seen once. The input for sequencing was CD8+ T cells from cultured PBMCs, taken from culture after CMV antigen stimulation. The receptors stem from a human donor in good health (CMV status not recorded). Some clones in this sample may be carry-over from other donors' samples. The CDR3 runs from the conserved cysteine through the conserved F or W. The order of the fields is clone size, D gene, J gene, V gene, CDR3 DNA, CDR3 protein. D genes are given only for firm matches. The listing skips clone size in some rows; elsewhere it reads once, few, many or a size class.

NA,TRBD2,TRBJ2-5,TRBV4-2,TGTGCCAGCAGCCCCTCTACCCTCCTAGCGGGGGGGTACCAAGAGACCCAGTACTTC,CASSPSTLLAGGYQETQYF
NA,NA,TRBJ2-6,TRBV2,TGTGCCAGCAGTGAACGGATCTCTGGGGCCAACGTCCTGACTTTC,CASSERISGANVLTF
few,NA,TRBJ1-5,TRBV20-1,TGCAGTGCTACCGTCCCGCGGGGGGGGAATCAGCCCCAGCATTTT,CSATVPRGGNQPQHF
NA,NA,TRBJ1-5,TRBV11-2,TGTGCCAGCAGCTTAGGATACACTCCAAATCAACCCCAGCATTTT,CASSLGYTPNQPQHF
NA,TRBD1,TRBJ2-5,TRBV7-6,TGTGCCAGCAGCCTACAGGGGATACAGACCCAGTACTTC,CASSLQGIQTQYF
NA,TRBD2,TRBJ2-4,TRBV14,TGTGCCAGCAGCCCAACGGGGGGGTTCGGCATTCAGTACTTC,CASSPTGGFGIQYF
NA,NA,TRBJ2-3,TRBV12-3/TRBV12-4,TGTGCCAGCAGTTCCCTGACGACGCAGTATTTT,CASSSLTTQYF
few,NA,TRBJ1-1,TRBV6-1,TGTGCCAGCAGTGGCGGGAATCGGTACATGAACACTGAAGCTTTCTTT,CASSGGNRYMNTEAFF
many,TRBD1,TRBJ1-2,TRBV7-8,TGTGCCAGCAGCGGGGACAGGGGTCCGGAAATTAACTATGGCTACACCTTC,CASSGDRGPEINYGYTF
many,NA,TRBJ2-1,TRBV6-2/TRBV6-3,TGTGCCAGCAGTTACGAGGTGCCCTCCTACAATGAGCAGTTCTTC,CASSYEVPSYNEQFF
NA,NA,TRBJ2-3,TRBV4-1,TGCGCCAGCAGCCAAGAAGCGAGCACAGATACGCAGTATTTT,CASSQEASTDTQYF
few,TRBD1,TRBJ2-1,TRBV4-1,TGCGCCAGCAGCCAGCCCGGACAGGGCGATGAGCAGTTCTTC,CASSQPGQGDEQFF
NA,TRBD2,TRBJ2-1,TRBV6-2/TRBV6-3,TGTGCCAGCAGCTACACGGGGGGTCTGTGGAATGAGCAGTTCTTC,CASSYTGGLWNEQFF
NA,TRBD1,TRBJ2-7,TRBV27,TGTGCCAGCAGTTTTGGACAGGCCTACGAGCAGTACTTC,CASSFGQAYEQYF
NA,NA,TRBJ2-1,TRBV7-4,TGTGCCAGCAGCTTGGTTGAGGGGCAGAACAATGAGCAGTTCTTC,CASSLVEGQNNEQFF
NA,NA,TRBJ2-6,TRBV18,TGTGCCAGCTCACCAGCAAGGGCAGGGCCGACTGGGGCCAACGTCCTGACTTTC,CASSPARAGPTGANVLTF
NA,NA,TRBJ1-2,TRBV6-2/TRBV6-3,TGTGCCAGCAGTTCATCGGACGCCGGGGTCGGATATGGCTACACCTTC,CASSSSDAGVGYGYTF
NA,NA,TRBJ2-1,TRBV29-1,TGCAGCGCCGGCGGGGGCAACTCCTACAATGAGCAGTTCTTC,CSAGGGNSYNEQFF
many,NA,TRBJ1-4,TRBV7-2,TGTGCCAGCAGCTTACCCCTCGGGAGGGTAGGAACTAATGAAAAACTGTTTTTT,CASSLPLGRVGTNEKLFF